A selection of T cell receptor beta chains follows, all from one sample in a study of shared clonotypes between healthy human individuals. The assay was immunoSEQ multiplex PCR, and TCRdb's table has in-frame clones only and misses some. The sample contains some 2.4 million clones, approximately 93% of which appear only once. Sequences were obtained from naive CD4+ T cells from PBMCs. The receptors here all came from a man aged 18 to 30 in good health. Some clones in this sample may be carry-over from other donors' samples. The CDR3 runs from the conserved cysteine through the conserved F or W. The order of the fields is D gene, V gene, J gene, clone size, CDR3 length, CDR3 protein, CDR3 DNA. The D gene is left open where the match is weak. The size entry is marked missing in some rows and otherwise reads once, few, many or a size class.

TRBD1,TRBV28,TRBJ2-6,.,18,CASSLISLTGAGANVLTF,TGTGCCAGCAGTTTAATCTCCCTCACAGGGGCTGGGGCCAACGTCCTGACTTTC
TRBD1,TRBV6-5,TRBJ1-6,once,16,CASSYRDHRGFSPLHF,TGTGCCAGCAGTTACCGGGATCACAGGGGGTTTTCACCCCTCCACTTT
TRBD2,TRBV27,TRBJ2-3,.,15,CASNKASGMVDTQYF,TGTGCCAGCAATAAGGCTAGCGGGATGGTAGATACGCAGTATTTT
.,TRBV5-6,TRBJ2-7,.,13,CASTQAGTYEQYF,TGTGCCAGCACCCAGGCAGGGACCTACGAGCAGTACTTC
TRBD2,TRBV27,TRBJ2-1,.,15,CASRSSGRRYNEQFF,TGTGCCAGCAGAAGCAGCGGGAGGCGATACAATGAGCAGTTCTTC
.,TRBV6-6,TRBJ1-3,.,15,CASSYWSNSGNTIYF,TGTGCCAGCAGTTACTGGAGCAACTCTGGAAACACCATATATTTT
TRBD2,TRBV27,TRBJ2-2,.,15,CASFDAGAGGGELFF,TGTGCCAGCTTTGACGCGGGAGCTGGTGGCGGGGAGCTGTTTTTT
TRBD2,TRBV6-4,TRBJ2-1,once,15,CASSAELARGNEQFF,TGTGCCAGCAGTGCCGAACTAGCGCGGGGGAATGAGCAGTTCTTC
.,TRBV4-3,TRBJ2-7,.,13,CASSQGSAYEQYF,TGCGCCAGCAGCCAAGGATCGGCCTACGAGCAGTACTTC
.,TRBV7-2,TRBJ1-3,.,13,CASRPGSGNTIYF,TGTGCCAGCAGACCAGGCTCTGGAAACACCATATATTTT
TRBD2,TRBV9,TRBJ2-5,.,15,CASSVGTRVQETQYF,TGTGCCAGCAGCGTCGGGACTAGAGTCCAAGAGACCCAGTACTTC
TRBD2,TRBV18,TRBJ2-1,once,14,CASSLAGLFNEQFF,TGTGCCAGCTCACTAGCGGGTCTCTTCAATGAGCAGTTCTTC
TRBD1,TRBV7-9,TRBJ1-6,.,15,CASSIRQGENSPLHF,TGTGCCAGCAGCATAAGACAGGGTGAGAATTCACCCCTCCACTTT
.,TRBV7-2,TRBJ2-1,.,15,CASSLLGQGHDEQFF,TGTGCCAGCAGCTTACTCGGGCAGGGGCACGATGAGCAGTTCTTC
TRBD1,TRBV9,TRBJ2-3,.,15,CASSGTGSRTDTQYF,TGTGCCAGCAGCGGGACAGGGAGTCGCACAGATACGCAGTATTTT
.,TRBV29-1,TRBJ2-2,.,15,CSAWQGPQNTGELFF,TGCAGCGCCTGGCAGGGGCCCCAGAACACCGGGGAGCTGTTTTTT
TRBD2,TRBV15,TRBJ2-7,.,16,CATSSPSSGSFYEQYF,TGTGCCACCAGCAGTCCCTCTAGCGGGAGTTTCTACGAGCAGTACTTC
.,TRBV7-2,TRBJ2-7,.,16,CASSLGRTPSSYEQYF,TGTGCCAGCAGCCTCGGGCGGACACCGAGCTCCTACGAGCAGTACTTC
.,TRBV9,TRBJ1-2,.,13,CASSSYDIYGYTF,TGTGCCAGCAGCAGTTACGACATATATGGCTACACCTTC
TRBD2,TRBV19,TRBJ2-7,.,14,CACGSGGLAGEQYF,TGTGCCTGCGGAAGCGGGGGACTAGCTGGCGAGCAGTACTTC
TRBD2,TRBV14,TRBJ2-5,once,18,CASSQGLASGSSEETQYF,TGTGCCAGCAGTCAAGGGTTGGCTAGCGGGAGTTCTGAAGAGACCCAGTACTTC
.,TRBV4-1,TRBJ2-2,.,14,CASRLARGTGELFF,TGCGCCAGCAGGCTGGCCAGGGGCACCGGGGAGCTGTTTTTT
.,TRBV5-8,TRBJ1-3,.,15,CASSKGHLSGNTIYF,TGTGCCAGCAGCAAGGGACACCTCTCTGGAAACACCATATATTTT
TRBD2,TRBV10-3,TRBJ2-1,.,14,CAIRPGTSGEEQFF,TGTGCCATCAGGCCCGGGACTAGCGGGGAGGAGCAGTTCTTC
TRBD2,TRBV9,TRBJ2-1,.,13,CASSVLAGGEQFF,TGTGCCAGCAGCGTCTTAGCGGGAGGAGAGCAGTTCTTC
.,TRBV19,TRBJ2-7,.,15,CASSPASGSSYEQYF,TGTGCCAGTAGCCCAGCGAGCGGAAGCTCCTACGAGCAGTACTTC
.,TRBV19,TRBJ2-2,few,14,CASSKGAGTGELFF,TGTGCCAGTAGTAAGGGTGCGGGCACCGGGGAGCTGTTTTTT
.,TRBV9,TRBJ1-3,.,16,CASSLWSYDSGNTIYF,TGTGCCAGCAGCCTGTGGAGCTATGACTCTGGAAACACCATATATTTT
.,TRBV5-6,TRBJ2-3,.,19,CASSQQYSGPTRSTDTQYF,TGTGCCAGCAGCCAACAATACAGTGGGCCCACGCGTAGCACAGATACGCAGTATTTT
TRBD2,TRBV7-9,TRBJ2-7,.,18,CASSPNPRLAGWGPEQYF,TGTGCCAGCAGCCCTAACCCTAGACTAGCGGGATGGGGCCCCGAGCAGTACTTC
.,TRBV7-7,TRBJ2-1,.,13,CASSRNKGDEQFF,TGTGCCAGCAGCCGTAACAAAGGGGATGAGCAGTTCTTC
.,TRBV9,TRBJ2-3,.,15,CASSVEQRGTDTQYF,TGTGCCAGCAGCGTAGAGCAGCGAGGCACAGATACGCAGTATTTT
.,TRBV5-1,TRBJ2-7,.,14,CASSLEQTSYEQYF,TGCGCCAGCAGCTTGGAGCAGACATCCTACGAGCAGTACTTC
TRBD1,TRBV19,TRBJ1-4,.,14,CASSVPGQREKLFF,TGTGCCAGTAGTGTCCCGGGACAGAGAGAAAAACTGTTTTTT
TRBD1,TRBV28,TRBJ1-4,.,14,CASNDRGLAEKLFF,TGTGCCAGCAATGACAGGGGGCTCGCGGAAAAACTGTTTTTT
.,TRBV30,TRBJ2-5,.,13,CAWSVQSGETQYF,TGTGCCTGGAGTGTACAAAGTGGGGAGACCCAGTACTTC
.,TRBV7-9,TRBJ2-2,.,14,CAIKTELNTGELFF,TGTGCCATCAAGACAGAACTGAACACCGGGGAGCTGTTTTTT
TRBD2,TRBV28,TRBJ2-1,.,15,CASRAGTSGSYEQFF,TGTGCCAGCAGGGCTGGGACTAGCGGGAGTTATGAGCAGTTCTTC
TRBD2,TRBV6-1,TRBJ2-3,.,16,CASSDSGGLRTDTQYF,TGTGCCAGCAGTGATAGCGGGGGACTACGCACAGATACGCAGTATTTT
.,TRBV6-6,TRBJ2-1,once,14,CASRDSPYYNEQFF,TGTGCCAGCAGGGACAGCCCCTACTACAATGAGCAGTTCTTC
TRBD1,TRBV10-3,TRBJ1-5,.,16,CAISSQGQASSGPQHF,TGTGCCATCAGCTCACAGGGACAGGCTTCCTCGGGGCCCCAGCATTTT
.,TRBV7-9,TRBJ2-1,once,17,CASSLAGRSIFYNEQFF,TGTGCCAGCAGCTTAGCGGGGCGGAGCATATTCTACAATGAGCAGTTCTTC
.,TRBV9,TRBJ2-1,.,15,CASSAPGVSYNEQFF,TGTGCCAGCAGCGCCCCCGGCGTATCCTACAATGAGCAGTTCTTC
.,TRBV2,TRBJ1-4,.,15,CASSDRGSPNEKLFF,TGTGCCAGCAGTGATAGGGGCAGCCCTAATGAAAAACTGTTTTTT
.,TRBV27,TRBJ1-2,.,15,CASSLRGGAGYGYTF,TGTGCCAGCAGTTTAAGGGGTGGGGCAGGCTATGGCTACACCTTC
.,TRBV28,TRBJ1-5,.,12,CAAAAGDQPQHF,TGTGCCGCGGCGGCAGGGGATCAGCCCCAGCATTTT
.,TRBV28,TRBJ1-5,.,12,CASSLTGQPQHF,TGTGCCAGCAGTTTGACGGGTCAGCCCCAGCATTTT
.,TRBV10-1,TRBJ2-7,once,13,CASSAKLEREQYF,TGCGCCAGCAGTGCTAAGCTTGAGAGGGAGCAGTACTTC
.,TRBV5-1,TRBJ1-4,once,14,CASSLIGSREKLFF,TGCGCCAGCAGTCTCATAGGGTCCCGTGAAAAACTGTTTTTT
.,TRBV2,TRBJ1-1,.,14,CASSRREQNTEAFF,TGTGCCAGCAGCAGACGGGAACAGAACACTGAAGCTTTCTTT
.,TRBV6-1,TRBJ1-5,.,15,CASSEQKGNNQPQHF,TGTGCCAGCAGTGAGCAGAAAGGGAACAATCAGCCCCAGCATTTT
.,TRBV28,TRBJ1-1,.,15,CASSLFGARNTEAFF,TGTGCCAGCAGTTTATTTGGGGCTAGGAACACTGAAGCTTTCTTT
.,TRBV28,TRBJ1-4,.,15,CASSLWAGANEKLFF,TGTGCCAGCAGTTTATGGGCGGGGGCTAATGAAAAACTGTTTTTT